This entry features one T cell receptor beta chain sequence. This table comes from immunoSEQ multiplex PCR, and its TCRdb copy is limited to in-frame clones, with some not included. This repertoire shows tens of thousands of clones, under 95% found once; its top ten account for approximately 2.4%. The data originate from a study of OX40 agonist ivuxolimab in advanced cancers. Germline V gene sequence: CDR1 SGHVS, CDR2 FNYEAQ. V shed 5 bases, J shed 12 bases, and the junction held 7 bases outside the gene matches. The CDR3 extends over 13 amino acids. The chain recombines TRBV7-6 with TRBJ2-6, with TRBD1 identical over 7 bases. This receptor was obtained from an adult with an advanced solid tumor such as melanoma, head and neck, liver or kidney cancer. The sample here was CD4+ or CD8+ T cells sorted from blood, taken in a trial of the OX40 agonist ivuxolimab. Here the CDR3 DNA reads TGTGCCAGCAGCCCGGGACAGCCCAGCGTCCTGACTTTC. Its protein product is CASSPGQPSVLTF.